This T cell receptor (beta chain) originates from a study of blood T cell repertoires in COVID-19. The germline V gene encodes CDR1 GTSNPN and CDR2 SVGIG (reference sequence). Trimming took 4 bases from V and 4 from J; bases not matched to a gene: 9. The CDR3 spans 15 residues. Some clones are missing from TCRdb's copy, which holds only in-frame ones; the method was immunoSEQ multiplex PCR. The data contain 200,000 to 250,000 clones, 89% of them singletons. This chain uses TRBV30 with TRBJ1-5, with 8 bases aligning to TRBD1. The sequence derives from a woman aged 40 to 50 with acute or convalescent COVID-19. Input material: peripheral blood. The CDR3 sequence: CAWTLGTGGNQPQHF. The CDR3 nucleotides are TGTGCCTGGACCCTCGGCACAGGGGGTAATCAGCCCCAGCATTTT.